The rows below give T cell receptor beta chains drawn from one sample of a study of vaccination and CD4 T cells after COVID-19. TCRdb called the PCR reads again in MiXCR, with one record for every CDR3 protein. The sample includes 8,400 or so distinct CDR3 sequences, about two thirds of them seen just once. No antigen is known for these receptors. What was sequenced was CD4+ T cells from blood, cultured in vitro. Every receptor here comes from a human donor who had recovered from COVID-19. Both conserved end residues are part of each CDR3. A D gene is named only where the DNA matches it firmly. For some rows the clone size is stated as once, few or many, or as a class when expanded; others skip it.

cdr3_nt,cdr3_aa,d_call,j_call,clone_size,v_call
TGCGCCAGCAGTGAGTCCCTGACGGAACCTCTCTACGAGCAGTACTTC,CASSESLTEPLYEQYF,.,TRBJ2-7,few,TRBV10-1
TGTGCCAGCAGCTCCCCGGGCCCCGGACAGGGGAATTCACCCCTCCACTTT,CASSSPGPGQGNSPLHF,TRBD1,TRBJ1-6,few,TRBV28
TGCAGTGTCCAGCTGGGAAGGGGCAGCAATCAGCCCCAGCATTTT,CSVQLGRGSNQPQHF,.,TRBJ1-5,.,TRBV20-1
TGTGCTAGCAGCCAAGGACAGGGGGCTGAAGCTTTCTTT,CASSQGQGAEAFF,TRBD1,TRBJ1-1,.,TRBV7-7
TGTGCCAGCAGCTTAGAGGTGGCAGGGGCTGAAGCTTTCTTT,CASSLEVAGAEAFF,.,TRBJ1-1,.,TRBV7-9
TGCAGTGCTAGCTCAAGATACAGCTCCTACGAGCAGTACTTC,CSASSRYSSYEQYF,.,TRBJ2-7,medium-sized,TRBV20-1
TGCAGTGCTAGTGGGGGACAGAGCACTAGCACAGATACGCAGTATTTT,CSASGGQSTSTDTQYF,TRBD1,TRBJ2-3,.,TRBV20-1
TGTGCCAGCAGCTTAGAGGACACCTCCTACGAGCAGTACTTC,CASSLEDTSYEQYF,.,TRBJ2-7,.,TRBV7-6
TGTGCCAGCGGTACCGCCACAAGTTACCAAGAGACCCAGTACTTC,CASGTATSYQETQYF,.,TRBJ2-5,once,TRBV6-1
TGTGCCACCAGGCAGACTAGCGGGACGACAGATACGCAGTATTTT,CATRQTSGTTDTQYF,TRBD2,TRBJ2-3,.,TRBV10-3
TGTGCCAGCAGCCCAAGGGGCGGACAGGGGGTCGCTGGCACTGAAGCTTTCTTT,CASSPRGGQGVAGTEAFF,TRBD1,TRBJ1-1,few,TRBV2
TGTGCCAGCAGCTTACAAGCCCCCTCCTACAATGAGCAGTTCTTC,CASSLQAPSYNEQFF,.,TRBJ2-1,.,TRBV7-3
TGTGCCAGCAGTACCTTTCGGGGGCGCGAGGAGACCCAGTACTTC,CASSTFRGREETQYF,.,TRBJ2-5,.,TRBV6-2/TRBV6-3
TGTGCCAGCAGCTCTAGGGGCGACCGAACCACCGGGGAGCTGTTTTTT,CASSSRGDRTTGELFF,.,TRBJ2-2,.,TRBV7-9